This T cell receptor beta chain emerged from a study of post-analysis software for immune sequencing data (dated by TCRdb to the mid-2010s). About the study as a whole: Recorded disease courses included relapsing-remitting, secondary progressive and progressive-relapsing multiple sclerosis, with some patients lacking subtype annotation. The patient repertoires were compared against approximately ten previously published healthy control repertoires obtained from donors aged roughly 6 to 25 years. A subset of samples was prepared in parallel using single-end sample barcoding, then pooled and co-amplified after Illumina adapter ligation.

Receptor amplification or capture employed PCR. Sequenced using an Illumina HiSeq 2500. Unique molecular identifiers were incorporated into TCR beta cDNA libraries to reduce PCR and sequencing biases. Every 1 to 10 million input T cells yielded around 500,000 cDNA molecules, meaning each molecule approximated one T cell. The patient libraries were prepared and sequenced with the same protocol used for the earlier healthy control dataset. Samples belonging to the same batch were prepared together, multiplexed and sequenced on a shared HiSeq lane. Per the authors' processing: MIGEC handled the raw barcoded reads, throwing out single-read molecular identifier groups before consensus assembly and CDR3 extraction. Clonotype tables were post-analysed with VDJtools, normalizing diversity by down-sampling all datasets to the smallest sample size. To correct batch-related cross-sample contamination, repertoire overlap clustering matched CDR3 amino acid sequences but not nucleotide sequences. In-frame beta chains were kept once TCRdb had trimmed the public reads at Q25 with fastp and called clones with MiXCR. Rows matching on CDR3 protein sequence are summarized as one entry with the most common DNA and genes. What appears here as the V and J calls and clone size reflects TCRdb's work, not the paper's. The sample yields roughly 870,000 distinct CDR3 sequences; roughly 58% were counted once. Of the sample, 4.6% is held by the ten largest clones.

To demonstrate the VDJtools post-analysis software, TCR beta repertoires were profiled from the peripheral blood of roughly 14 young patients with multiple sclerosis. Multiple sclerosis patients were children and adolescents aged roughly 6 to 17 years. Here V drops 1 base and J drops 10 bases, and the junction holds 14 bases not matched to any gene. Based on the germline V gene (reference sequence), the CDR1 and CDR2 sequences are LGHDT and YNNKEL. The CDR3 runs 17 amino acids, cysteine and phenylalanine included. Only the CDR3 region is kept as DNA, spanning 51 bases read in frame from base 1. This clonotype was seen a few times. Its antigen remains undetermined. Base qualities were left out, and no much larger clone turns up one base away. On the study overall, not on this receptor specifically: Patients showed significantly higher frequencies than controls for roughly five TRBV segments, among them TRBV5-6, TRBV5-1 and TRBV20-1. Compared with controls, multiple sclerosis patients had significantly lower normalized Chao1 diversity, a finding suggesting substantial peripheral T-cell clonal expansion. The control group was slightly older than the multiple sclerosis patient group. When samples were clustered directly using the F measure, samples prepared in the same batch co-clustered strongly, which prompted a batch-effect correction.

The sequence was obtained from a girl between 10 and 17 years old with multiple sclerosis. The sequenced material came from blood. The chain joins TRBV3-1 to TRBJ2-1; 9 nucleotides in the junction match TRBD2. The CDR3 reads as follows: CASSQGTGTSPTAEQFF. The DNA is TGTGCCAGCAGCCAAGGAACCGGGACTAGCCCCACGGCGGAGCAGTTCTTC.